This T cell receptor (beta chain) was documented in a study of regulatory T cells in long-lasting Graves disease. Study as a whole: Less than 3 months of antithyroid drugs had been taken by newly diagnosed Graves' patients. Study-level results: TCR diversity was lower in persistent Graves' patients (versus newly diagnosed ones).

Time point of the sample: newly diagnosed GD, antithyroid drugs for less than 3 months. From PBMCs, RNA was extracted and then used to make the TCR library. Many counts were recorded for this clonotype. What it binds is not known. Both iRepertoire HTBI primers and Arm-PCR of CDR3 regions were used to build the TCR beta libraries. TCRdb independently ran MiXCR on the multiplex PCR reads; one entry per CDR3 protein. The data contain roughly 360,000 distinct CDR3 sequences, 12% of them singletons. The CDR3 is 13 amino acids. Germline loops: CDR1 SGDLS, CDR2 YYNGEE. V lost 3 bases to trimming and J lost 6 bases, with 10 bases between them. The same data also contributed to another study, on T cells in Graves' hyperthyroidism and ophthalmopathy. In that study: Stable Graves' hyperthyroidism meant no ophthalmopathy progression within 18 months. The HTBI set primed first-round TCR CDR3 RT-PCR.

The chain has TRBV9 and TRBJ2-4; weak D call: TRBD2 (5 bases). The input for sequencing was peripheral blood mononuclear cells (PBMCs), taken at new diagnosis, from a patient treated with antithyroid drugs. The receptor comes from a woman aged 18-29 years with Graves disease. This chain's CDR3 is CASSGSGGNIQYF. CDR3 sequence (DNA): TGTGCCAGCAGCGGAAGTGGAGGAAACATTCAGTACTTC.